One TCR beta chain is described in this entry. The target of this receptor is not known. Qualities for individual bases were not recorded, and no much larger clone is one base off. The library was produced with the immunoSEQ multiplex PCR assay. As stored in TCRdb, this immuneACCESS dataset retains in-frame rearrangements with V and J assigned. A fraction of the clones does not appear; measured against another copy, unresolved V genes explain less than half of the discrepancy, and the remainder lacks a known reason. This sample lists some 760,000 clones; roughly 85% were detected once. The ten biggest clones cover around 0.0099% of the sample. The source of the sample is a study of shared T cell receptors in the human thymus (dated by TCRdb to 2020 to 2023). Regarding the research as a whole: The study examined how self-reactive, shared T-cell receptor alpha chains are generated in the human thymus.

Another study also made use of these data, one on human thymus T cells. The second publication reports: In Finland, the donors were immunologically healthy infants who were having open corrective cardiac surgery for congenital heart defects. The thymus tissue came from surgical resects taken out during corrective cardiac surgery. Biased V and J gene segment usage appeared to be present in both thymic and peripheral blood repertoires. The related research found that thymic TCR repertoires overlapped highly between unrelated individuals. TCR alpha and beta repertoires from seven to nine infant thymus samples and four related peripheral blood samples were characterized in the study. The cohort included over five male and two female infants, with donor ages spanning 7 to 244 days. Thymocytes were mechanically released from the tissue and were stored as pellets of roughly 10-32 million cells at -70 degrees C. Genomic DNA was extracted from frozen cell pellets with a QIAsymphony instrument. The immunoSEQ multiplex PCR assay was used to amplify the TCRB and TCRAD loci from a standardized quantity of quality-controlled genomic DNA. The amplicons covered the V(D)J region and were long enough to include the CDR3 and to identify the V and J genes. Through the commercial immunoSEQ service, the amplicons were sequenced on an Illumina platform. Corrections for primer bias and sequencing errors followed previously described methods, while TCRAD and TCRB definitions were based on the IMGT database. The repertoires were analysed using immunoSEQ Analyzer 3.0 and VDJTools for basic statistics, V/J segment usage, diversity estimates, rarefaction and pairwise overlap. To estimate diversity, the Chao1, ChaoE, Efron-Thisted, Shannon and inverse Simpson indices were applied, and diversity was also estimated on datasets down-sampled to the smallest sample. Repertoire overlap was determined by strict matching of CDR3 nucleotide sequence, V gene and J gene, and Jaccard-based multidimensional scaling clustering was applied. On average, roughly 850,000 unique TCRB clonotypes were obtained from thymus samples, compared with 65,000 to 90,000 from blood samples.

This TCR was sampled from a girl less than two years old with a congenital heart defect. Donor details come from another sample of the same person, matched by shared clones. The sample consisted of thymocytes.

The CDR3 reads as follows: CASSLPQAGETQYF. Read as DNA, the sequence is TGTGCCAGCAGCTTACCACAGGCGGGGGAGACCCAGTACTTC. This sequence uses TRBV7-8 and TRBJ2-5, with TRBD2 as a weak D call on 6 bases. CDR1 and CDR2 were assigned from the germline V gene as SGHVS and FQNEAQ. From its cysteine to its phenylalanine, the CDR3 spans 14 amino acids. Only the CDR3 region is kept as DNA, spanning 42 bases read in frame from base 1. Between the V and J ends, shortened by 2 bases and 5 bases respectively, the junction contains 12 bases.